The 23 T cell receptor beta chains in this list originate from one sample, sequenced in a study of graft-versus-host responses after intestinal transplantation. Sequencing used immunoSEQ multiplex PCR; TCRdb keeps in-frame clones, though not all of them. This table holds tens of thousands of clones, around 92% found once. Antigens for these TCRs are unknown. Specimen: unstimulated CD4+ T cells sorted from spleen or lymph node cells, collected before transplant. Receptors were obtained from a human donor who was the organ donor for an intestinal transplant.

Written as DNA, the CDR3 is TGTGCCAGCAGCCAGGCCCCTAGCGGGGGGAAATACAATGAGCAGTTCTTC. Protein sequence: CASSQAPSGGKYNEQFF. The chain is built from TRBV4-2 and TRBJ2-1, with 11 bases that match TRBD2. CDR3 length: 17 residues. Unmatched junction bases numbered 8, after V lost 3 bases and J lost 4 bases. Per germline, CDR1 LGHNA and CDR2 YNFKEQ.

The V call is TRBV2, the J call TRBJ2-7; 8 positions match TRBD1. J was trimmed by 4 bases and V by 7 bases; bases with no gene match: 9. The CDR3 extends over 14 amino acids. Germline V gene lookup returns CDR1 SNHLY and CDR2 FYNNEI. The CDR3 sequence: CASKADRALYEQYF. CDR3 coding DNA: TGTGCCAGCAAGGCGGACAGGGCTTTATACGAGCAGTACTTC.

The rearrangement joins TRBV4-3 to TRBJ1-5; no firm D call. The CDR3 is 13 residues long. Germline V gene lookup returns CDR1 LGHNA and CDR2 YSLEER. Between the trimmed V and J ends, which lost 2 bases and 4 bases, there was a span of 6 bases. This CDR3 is CASSQLPNQPQHF. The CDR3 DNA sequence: TGCGCCAGCAGCCAACTGCCTAATCAGCCCCAGCATTTT.

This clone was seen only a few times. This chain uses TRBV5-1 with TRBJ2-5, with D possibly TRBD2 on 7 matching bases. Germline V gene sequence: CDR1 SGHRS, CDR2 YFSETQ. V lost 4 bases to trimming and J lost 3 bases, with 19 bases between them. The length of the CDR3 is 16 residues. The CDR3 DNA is TGCGCCAGCAGCACGGGGGCAGGGAGGGTGGAAGAGACCCAGTACTTC. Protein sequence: CASSTGAGRVEETQYF.

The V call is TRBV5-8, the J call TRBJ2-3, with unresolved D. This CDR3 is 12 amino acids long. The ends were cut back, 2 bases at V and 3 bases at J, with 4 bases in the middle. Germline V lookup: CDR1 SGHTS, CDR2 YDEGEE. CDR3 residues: CASSFQTDTQYF. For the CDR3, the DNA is TGTGCCAGCAGCTTTCAAACAGATACGCAGTATTTT.

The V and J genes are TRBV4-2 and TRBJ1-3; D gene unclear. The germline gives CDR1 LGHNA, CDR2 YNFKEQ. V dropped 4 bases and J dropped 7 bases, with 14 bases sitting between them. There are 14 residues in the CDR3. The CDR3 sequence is CASSPDGLTNTIYF. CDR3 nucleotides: TGTGCCAGCAGCCCGGACGGCCTTACGAACACCATATATTTT.

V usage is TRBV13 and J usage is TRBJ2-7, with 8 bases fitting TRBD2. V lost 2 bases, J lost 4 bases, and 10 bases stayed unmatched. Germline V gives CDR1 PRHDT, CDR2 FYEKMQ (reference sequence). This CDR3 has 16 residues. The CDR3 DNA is TGTGCCAGCAGCTTAAGGAATACGGGGGGGCTATACGAGCAGTACTTC. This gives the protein CASSLRNTGGLYEQYF.

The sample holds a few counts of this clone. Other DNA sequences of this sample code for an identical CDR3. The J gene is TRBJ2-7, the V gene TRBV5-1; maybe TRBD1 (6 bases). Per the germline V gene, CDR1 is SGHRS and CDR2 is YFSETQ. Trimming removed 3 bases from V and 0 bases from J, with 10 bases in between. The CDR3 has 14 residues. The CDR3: CASSSQGSSYEQYF. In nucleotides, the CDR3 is TGCGCCAGCAGCTCGCAGGGGAGCTCCTACGAGCAGTACTTC.

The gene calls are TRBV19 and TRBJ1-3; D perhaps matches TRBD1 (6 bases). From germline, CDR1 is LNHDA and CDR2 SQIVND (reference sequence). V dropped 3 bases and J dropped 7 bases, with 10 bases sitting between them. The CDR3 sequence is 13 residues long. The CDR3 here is CASSMGATNTIYF. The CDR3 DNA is TGTGCCAGTAGTATGGGGGCGACGAACACCATATATTTT.

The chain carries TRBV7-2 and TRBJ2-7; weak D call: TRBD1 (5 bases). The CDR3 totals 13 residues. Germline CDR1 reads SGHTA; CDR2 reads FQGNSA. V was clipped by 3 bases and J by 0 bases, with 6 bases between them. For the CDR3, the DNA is TGTGCCAGCAGCTTCGGACACTCCTACGAGCAGTACTTC. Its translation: CASSFGHSYEQYF.

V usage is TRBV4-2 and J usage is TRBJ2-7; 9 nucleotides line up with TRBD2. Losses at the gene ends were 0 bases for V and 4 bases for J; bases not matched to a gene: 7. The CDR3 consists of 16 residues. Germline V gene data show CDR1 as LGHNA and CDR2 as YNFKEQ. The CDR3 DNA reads TGTGCCAGCAGCCAAGATTGGCTAGCGGGGAATTACGAGCAGTACTTC. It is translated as CASSQDWLAGNYEQYF.

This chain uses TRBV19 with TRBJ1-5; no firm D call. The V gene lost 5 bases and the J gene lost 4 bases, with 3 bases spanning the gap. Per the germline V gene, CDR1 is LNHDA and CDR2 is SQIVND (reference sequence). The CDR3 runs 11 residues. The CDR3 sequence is CASSANQPQHF. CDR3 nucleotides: TGTGCCAGTAGTGCAAATCAGCCCCAGCATTTT.

The CDR3 DNA reads as TGTGCCAGCAGTTTTTGGTTAGCGGGGAACAATGAGCAGTTCTTC. It specifies CASSFWLAGNNEQFF. The rearrangement links TRBV28 to TRBJ2-1, with 8 bases identical to TRBD2. V shed 3 bases and J 5 bases; nucleotides not matched to a gene: 6. The CDR3 covers 15 residues. Germline V gene lookup returns CDR1 MDHEN and CDR2 SYDVKM.

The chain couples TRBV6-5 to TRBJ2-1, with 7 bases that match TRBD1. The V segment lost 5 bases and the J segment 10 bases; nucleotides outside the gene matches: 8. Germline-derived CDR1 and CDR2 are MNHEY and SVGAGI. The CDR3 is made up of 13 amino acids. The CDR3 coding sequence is TGTGCCAGCAGTCAGACAGGGCGGAGGGAGCAGTTCTTC. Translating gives CASSQTGRREQFF.

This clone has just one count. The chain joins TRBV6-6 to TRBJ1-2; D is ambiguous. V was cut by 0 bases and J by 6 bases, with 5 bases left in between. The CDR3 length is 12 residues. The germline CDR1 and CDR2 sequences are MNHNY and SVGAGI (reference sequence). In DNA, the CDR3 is TGTGCCAGCAGTTACTCCGGGGATGGCTACACCTTC. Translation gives CASSYSGDGYTF.

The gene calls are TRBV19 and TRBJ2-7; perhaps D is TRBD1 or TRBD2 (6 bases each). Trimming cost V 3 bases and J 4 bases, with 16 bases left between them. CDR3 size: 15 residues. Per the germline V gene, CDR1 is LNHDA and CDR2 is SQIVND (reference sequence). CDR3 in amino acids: CASSMRKGGIYEQYF. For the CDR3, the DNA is TGTGCCAGTAGTATGAGAAAGGGGGGAATATACGAGCAGTACTTC.

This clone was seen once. The CDR3 loop is CASSRRGLVSYEQYF. The CDR3 DNA reads TGTGCCAGCAGCAGGCGGGGGCTAGTATCCTACGAGCAGTACTTC. The genes are TRBV6-1 and TRBJ2-7; D possibly corresponds to TRBD2 (7 bases). The CDR3 spans 15 residues. V shed 6 bases and J shed 1 base, with 16 bases lying between them. Germline CDR1 MNHNS, CDR2 SASEGT.

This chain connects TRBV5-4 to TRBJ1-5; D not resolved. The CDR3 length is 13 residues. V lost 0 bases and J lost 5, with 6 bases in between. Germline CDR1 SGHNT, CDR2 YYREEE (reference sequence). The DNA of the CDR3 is TGTGCCAGCAGCTTGGGCCCGCATCAGCCCCAGCATTTT. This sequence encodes CASSLGPHQPQHF.

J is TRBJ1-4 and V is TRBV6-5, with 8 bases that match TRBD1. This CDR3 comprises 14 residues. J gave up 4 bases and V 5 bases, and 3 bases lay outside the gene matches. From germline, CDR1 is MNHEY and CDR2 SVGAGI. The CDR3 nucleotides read TGTGCCAGCAGTCCGGGACAGGTTAATGAAAAACTGTTTTTT. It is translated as CASSPGQVNEKLFF.

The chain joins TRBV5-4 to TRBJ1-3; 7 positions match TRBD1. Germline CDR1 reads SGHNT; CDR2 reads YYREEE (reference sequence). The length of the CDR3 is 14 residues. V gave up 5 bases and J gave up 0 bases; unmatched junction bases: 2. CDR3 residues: CASSRDSSGNTIYF. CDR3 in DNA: TGTGCCAGCAGTAGGGACAGCTCTGGAAACACCATATATTTT.

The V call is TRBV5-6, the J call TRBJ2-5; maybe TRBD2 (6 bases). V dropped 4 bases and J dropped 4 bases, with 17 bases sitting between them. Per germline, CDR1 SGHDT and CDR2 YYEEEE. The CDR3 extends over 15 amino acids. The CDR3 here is CASSGRQGFPETQYF. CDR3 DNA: TGTGCCAGCAGCGGGAGGCAGGGCTTTCCAGAGACCCAGTACTTC.

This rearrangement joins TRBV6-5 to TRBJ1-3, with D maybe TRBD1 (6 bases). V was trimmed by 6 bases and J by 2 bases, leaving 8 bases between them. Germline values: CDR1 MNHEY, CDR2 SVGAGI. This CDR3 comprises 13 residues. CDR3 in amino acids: CASRPGAGNTIYF. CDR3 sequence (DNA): TGTGCCAGCAGGCCAGGGGCTGGAAACACCATATATTTT.

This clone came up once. DNA of the CDR3: TGTGCCAGCAGCCACGGACTAGCGGGGGGGACAGATACGCAGTATTTT. Its translation is CASSHGLAGGTDTQYF. V gene TRBV7-2 combines with J gene TRBJ2-3, with 15 bases identical to TRBD2. J lost 3 bases, V lost 5 bases, and 3 bases had no gene match. CDR1 and CDR2 from the germline V gene are SGHTA and FQGNSA. This CDR3 contains 16 residues.